The T cell receptor beta chain described here comes from a study of T-cell memory formation after mild COVID-19. Libraries for TCRalpha and TCRbeta carried sample barcodes and unique molecular identifiers via 5'RACE. Each CDR3 protein is one row after TCRdb ran MiXCR on the 5' RACE reads. This table holds approximately 300,000 distinct CDR3 sequences, more than 15% found once. The CDR3 loop spans 13 amino acids. V was cut by 8 bases and J by 1 base, with 10 bases left in between. Germline assignment: CDR1 SGHAT and CDR2 FQNNGV. The receptor was isolated from a man aged 18 to 30 who had mild COVID-19 (a few samples of this study predate the infection). Cell type and time point are not known. The chain is built from TRBV11-2 and TRBJ2-3; D might be TRBD1 or TRBD2, each matching 5 bases. The source material was PBMCs or a T cell subset sorted from them (not recorded which). The CDR3 DNA follows: TGTGCCAGCGGGACCACACGCACAGATACGCAGTATTTT. Its translation: CASGTTRTDTQYF.